The T cell receptor beta chain under discussion was sequenced for a study of graft-versus-host responses after intestinal transplantation. Libraries were prepared by immunoSEQ multiplex PCR; TCRdb keeps only in-frame clonotypes and omits some of them. The repertoire holds 20,000 to 25,000 clones, with roughly half as singletons. Relative to its sample, this clone is medium-sized. The CDR3 is 15 amino acids. J was trimmed by 3 bases and V by 0 bases; bases with no gene match: 3. The germline gives CDR1 MNHNY, CDR2 SVGAGI (reference sequence). Labeling with CFSE marked around 200,000 responder cells, which were plated with around 200,000 irradiated, violet-dye-labeled stimulator cells.

The chain uses TRBV6-6 and TRBJ2-7; 9 bases agree with TRBD2. The sample consisted of alloreactive CD4+ T cells from a mixed lymphocyte reaction culture, taken before intestinal transplant. Subset indicated: CFSE-low proliferating T cells sorted from approximately 6-day pre-transplant mixed lymphocyte reaction (GvH or HvG direction). The receptor's source is a human patient who received an intestinal transplant. The CDR3 loop reads CASSYSLAGIYEQYF. The CDR3 nucleotides read TGTGCCAGCAGTTACTCGCTAGCGGGAATCTACGAGCAGTACTTC.